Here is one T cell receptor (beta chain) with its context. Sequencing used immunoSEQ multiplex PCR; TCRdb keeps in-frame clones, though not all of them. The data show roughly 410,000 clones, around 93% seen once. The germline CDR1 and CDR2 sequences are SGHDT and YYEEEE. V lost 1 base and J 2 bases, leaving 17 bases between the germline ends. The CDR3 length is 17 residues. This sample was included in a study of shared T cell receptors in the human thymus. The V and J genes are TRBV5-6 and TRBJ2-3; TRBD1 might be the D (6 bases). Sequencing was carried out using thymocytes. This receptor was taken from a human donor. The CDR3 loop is CASSLRWGLKNTDTQYF. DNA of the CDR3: TGTGCCAGCAGCTTGAGGTGGGGGCTAAAAAACACAGATACGCAGTATTTT.